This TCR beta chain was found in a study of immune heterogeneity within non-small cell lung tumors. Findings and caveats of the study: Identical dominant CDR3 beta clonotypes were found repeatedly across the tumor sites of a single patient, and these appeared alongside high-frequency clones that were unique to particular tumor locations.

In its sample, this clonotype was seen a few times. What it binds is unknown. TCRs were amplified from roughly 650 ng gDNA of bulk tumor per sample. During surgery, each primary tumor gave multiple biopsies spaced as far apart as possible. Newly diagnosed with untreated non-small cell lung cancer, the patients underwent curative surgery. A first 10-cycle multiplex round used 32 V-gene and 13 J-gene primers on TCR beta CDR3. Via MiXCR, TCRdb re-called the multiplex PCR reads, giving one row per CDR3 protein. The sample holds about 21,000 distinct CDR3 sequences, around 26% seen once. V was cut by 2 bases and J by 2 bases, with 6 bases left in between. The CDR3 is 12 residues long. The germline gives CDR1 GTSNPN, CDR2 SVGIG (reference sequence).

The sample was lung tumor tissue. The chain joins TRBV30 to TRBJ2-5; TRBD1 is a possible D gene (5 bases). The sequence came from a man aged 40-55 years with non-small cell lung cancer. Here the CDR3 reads CAWSTGQETQYF. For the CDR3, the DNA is TGTGCCTGGAGTACAGGACAAGAGACCCAGTACTTC.